What follows are 4 T cell receptor beta chains derived from one specimen sequenced in a study of regulatory T cells in long-lasting Graves disease. Sample time point: persistent/refractory GD, antithyroid drugs over 5 years with positive TRAb. There was RNA extracted from PBMCs, and the TCR library was made from it. Sequencing libraries for TCR beta were prepared with iRepertoire HTBI primers and Arm-PCR of CDR3 regions. Each CDR3 protein is one row after TCRdb ran MiXCR on the multiplex PCR reads. The table records roughly 400,000 distinct CDR3 sequences, around 23% of them present only once. Material: peripheral blood mononuclear cells (PBMCs), obtained when the disease was refractory, from a patient treated with antithyroid drugs. These receptors were obtained from a female donor with Graves disease.

This clonotype was detected ten times or more. V gene TRBV11-2 combines with J gene TRBJ2-5; D remains ambiguous. Germline lookup yields CDR1 SGHAT and CDR2 FQNNGV. The CDR3 runs to 15 residues. V was clipped by 5 bases and J by 2 bases, with 15 bases between them. The CDR3 DNA is TGTGCCAGCAGCCGAAACGTACAGATACAAGAGACCCAGTACTTC. Encoded protein: CASSRNVQIQETQYF.

As regards this clonotype: Its ends do not fully match the called genes, so a read error is possible. The chain joins TRBV20-1 to TRBJ1-1, with D possibly being TRBD1 (6 bases). Germline assignment: CDR1 DFQATT and CDR2 SNEGSKA (reference sequence). CDR3 length: 12 residues. The CDR3 region has the DNA TGCAGTGCTAACAGGGTGAACACTGAAGCTCTCTTT. This gives the protein CSANRVNTEALF.

This clonotype was detected ten times or more. This rearrangement joins TRBV20-1 to TRBJ2-7; 13 bases are a match to TRBD2. CDR3 length: 12 residues. J gave up 5 bases and V 5 bases, and 0 bases lay outside the gene matches. Per germline, CDR1 DFQATT and CDR2 SNEGSKA (reference sequence). The CDR3 region has the DNA TGCAGTGCTGGGACTAGCGGGAACGAGCAGTACTTC. Its translation: CSAGTSGNEQYF.

A few counts support this clonotype. The V gene is TRBV3-1, the J gene TRBJ2-7, with D unclear. Germline assignment: CDR1 LGHDT and CDR2 YNNKEL (reference sequence). There are 12 residues in the CDR3. Trimming pared 1 base from V and 5 bases from J, leaving 6 bases between. CDR3 in amino acids: CASSQGPHEQYF. The CDR3 DNA reads as TGTGCCAGCAGCCAAGGCCCCCACGAGCAGTACTTC.